This entry describes one TCR beta chain. Between the trimmed V and J ends, which lost 4 bases and 1 base, there was a span of 16 bases. Germline V lookup: CDR1 SQVTM, CDR2 ANQGSEA. The CDR3 sequence is 15 residues long. Libraries were prepared by immunoSEQ multiplex PCR; TCRdb keeps only in-frame clonotypes and omits some of them. The data hold 25,000 to 35,000 clones, with over 90% observed a single time. The data belong to a study of T cell responses to AZD1222 COVID-19 vaccine. This TCR was sampled from an adult in good health. The V gene is TRBV29-1, the J gene TRBJ1-2, with D unresolved. The input for sequencing was peripheral blood, taken on day 0 of AZD1222 vaccination. The CDR3 loop is CSVGPMPEGNYGYTF. The CDR3 DNA follows: TGCAGCGTTGGCCCCATGCCTGAGGGTAACTATGGCTACACCTTC.